A single sample is the source of the 8 T cell receptor beta chains below, sequenced in a study of shared T cell receptors in the human thymus. Here immunoSEQ multiplex PCR was the method, and the copy in TCRdb shows in-frame clones only, minus some. The table lists 650,000 to 950,000 clones, roughly 88% of them singletons. This same sample was also taken into another study, of human thymus T cells.

Source material: thymocytes. The receptors were gathered from a girl under three years old with a congenital heart defect.

J is TRBJ1-6 and V is TRBV7-8; a weak D match, TRBD1 (5 bases). The CDR3 is made up of 14 amino acids. CDR1 is SGHVS and CDR2 is FQNEAQ in the germline V gene. Deletions cut 3 bases from V and 9 bases from J, with 12 bases between. The CDR3 reads CASSFQGRSSPLHF. The CDR3 DNA sequence: TGTGCCAGCAGCTTCCAGGGAAGGAGTTCACCCCTCCACTTT.

J is TRBJ2-6 and V is TRBV7-8; the D gene is possibly TRBD1 (6 bases). CDR1 and CDR2 (germline): SGHVS, FQNEAQ. Trimming pared 1 base from V and 0 bases from J, leaving 22 bases between. The CDR3 covers 21 residues. CDR3 DNA sequence: TGTGCCAGCAGCTTAGTCGGCAGTAGAGGGACAACTAACTCTGGGGCCAACGTCCTGACTTTC. This codes for CASSLVGSRGTTNSGANVLTF.

This clone appeared a single time. This rearrangement joins TRBV13 to TRBJ2-1; 11 nucleotides align to TRBD2. V shed 1 base and J 6 bases; nucleotides not matched to a gene: 11. CDR3 size: 18 residues. Germline CDR1 and CDR2: PRHDT and FYEKMQ (reference sequence). The CDR3 sequence is CASSLAPRLAGLLNEQFF. Written as DNA, the CDR3 is TGTGCCAGCAGCTTAGCCCCTAGACTAGCGGGGTTGCTCAATGAGCAGTTCTTC.

This clone was detected a few times. J is TRBJ2-3 and V is TRBV7-2, with 12 bases aligning to TRBD2. The V segment lost 5 bases and the J segment 2 bases; nucleotides outside the gene matches: 14. The CDR3 length is 19 residues. CDR1 and CDR2 from the germline V gene are SGHTA and FQGNSA. The CDR3 spells CASSPEVASGGAPTDTQYF. CDR3 DNA sequence: TGTGCCAGCAGCCCAGAGGTGGCTAGCGGGGGGGCCCCCACAGATACGCAGTATTTT.

DNA of the CDR3: TGTGCCAGCAGAACTGTACCCGGTCAGCCCCAGCATTTT. It codes for CASRTVPGQPQHF. V gene TRBV27 combines with J gene TRBJ1-5; D is ambiguous. Germline V gene data show CDR1 as MNHEY and CDR2 as SMNVEV (reference sequence). The CDR3 is 13 residues long. Between the trimmed V and J ends, which lost 6 bases and 6 bases, there was a span of 12 bases.

This chain connects TRBV6-5 to TRBJ2-1, with D possibly matching TRBD2 (6 bases). Trimming left V 2 bases short and J 1 base short, with 12 bases between. The CDR3 totals 16 residues. CDR1 is MNHEY, CDR2 SVGAGI, per germline. CDR3 nucleotide sequence: TGTGCCAGCAGTTACGGCTGGGGGGTGTCCTACAATGAGCAGTTCTTC. Its translation is CASSYGWGVSYNEQFF.

The rearrangement uses TRBV4-3 and TRBJ2-7, with D unresolved. From germline, CDR1 is LGHNA and CDR2 YSLEER. This CDR3 is 14 amino acids long. V lost 0 bases and J lost 2, with 8 bases in between. The DNA for the CDR3 is TGCGCCAGCAGCCAAGATATCGCAGCCTACGAGCAGTACTTC. As protein: CASSQDIAAYEQYF.

The rearrangement uses TRBV6-4 and TRBJ1-1; perhaps TRBD1 as D (6 bases). Trimming took 2 bases from V and 4 from J, leaving 8 bases between them. The V gene's germline CDR1 is MRHNA and CDR2 SNTAGT. The CDR3 contains 13 residues. The CDR3 protein is CASSDKQGTEAFF. CDR3 bases: TGTGCCAGCAGTGACAAACAGGGCACTGAAGCTTTCTTT.